The 4 T cell receptor beta chains below come from one sample, sequenced in a study of siplizumab effects on memory and regulatory T cells. Clones were sequenced by immunoSEQ multiplex PCR, and TCRdb holds only the in-frame ones, with some missing. The sample consists of more than 85,000 clones, more than 85% of them appearing once. Source material: CD4+ T cells sorted from blood. These receptors were taken from a human donor in good health. Some clones in this sample may be carry-over from other donors' samples.

The CDR3 loop is CAAGDRTFTDTQYF. The CDR3 DNA reads TGTGCCGCGGGGGACCGAACTTTCACAGATACGCAGTATTTT. This sequence joins TRBV2 and TRBJ2-3, with 7 bases that match TRBD2. V dropped 11 bases and J dropped 2; count of bases not matched to a gene: 10. The V gene's germline CDR1 is SNHLY and CDR2 FYNNEI. The CDR3 loop spans 14 amino acids.

The V gene is TRBV5-5, the J gene TRBJ2-1; 7 bases fit TRBD2. The CDR3 extends over 15 amino acids. Germline CDR1 SGHKS, CDR2 YYEKEE (reference sequence). Trimming at V came to 1 base and at J to 4 bases, leaving 5 bases not matched to a gene. CDR3 region: CASSLSAGEYNEQFF. The DNA for the CDR3 is TGTGCCAGCAGCTTGTCTGCGGGAGAGTACAATGAGCAGTTCTTC.

The chain uses TRBV27 and TRBJ1-4; unclear D gene. Trimming left V 2 bases short and J 0 bases short, with 4 bases between. CDR3 length: 14 amino acids. The V gene's germline CDR1 is MNHEY and CDR2 SMNVEV (reference sequence). In DNA form, the CDR3 reads TGTGCCAGCAGTTTAAAGACAACTAATGAAAAACTGTTTTTT. It codes for CASSLKTTNEKLFF.

The chain uses TRBV7-3 and TRBJ2-3, with TRBD1 identical over 12 bases. CDR1 and CDR2 (germline): SGHTA, FQGTGA. The CDR3 has 19 amino acids. Losses at the gene ends were 1 base for V and 3 bases for J; bases not matched to a gene: 11. The CDR3 region is CASSLRGTGGLAGTDTQYF. In DNA form, the CDR3 reads TGTGCCAGCAGCTTAAGGGGGACAGGGGGCCTAGCGGGGACAGATACGCAGTATTTT.